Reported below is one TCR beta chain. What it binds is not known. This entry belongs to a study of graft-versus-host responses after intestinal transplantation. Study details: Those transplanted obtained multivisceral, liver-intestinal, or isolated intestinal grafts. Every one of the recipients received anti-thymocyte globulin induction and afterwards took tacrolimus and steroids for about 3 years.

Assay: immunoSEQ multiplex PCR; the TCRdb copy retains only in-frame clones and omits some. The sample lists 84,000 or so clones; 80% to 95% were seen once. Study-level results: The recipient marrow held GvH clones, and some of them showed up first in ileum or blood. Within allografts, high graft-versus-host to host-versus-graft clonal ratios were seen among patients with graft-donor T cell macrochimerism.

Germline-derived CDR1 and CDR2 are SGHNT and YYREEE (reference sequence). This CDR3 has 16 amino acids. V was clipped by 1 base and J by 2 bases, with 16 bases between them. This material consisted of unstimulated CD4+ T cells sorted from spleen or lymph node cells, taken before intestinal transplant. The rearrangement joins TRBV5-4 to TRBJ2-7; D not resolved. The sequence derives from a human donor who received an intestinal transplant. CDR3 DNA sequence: TGTGCCAGCAGCTTGATGGGGTCGGTAAGGGCCTACGAGCAGTACTTC. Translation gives CASSLMGSVRAYEQYF. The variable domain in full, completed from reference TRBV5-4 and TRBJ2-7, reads ETGVTQSPTHLIKTRGQQVTLRCSSQSGHNTVSWYQQALGQGPQFIFQYYREEENGRGNFPPRFSGLQFPNYSSELNVNALELDDSALYLCASSLMGSVRAYEQYFGPGTRLTVT.